The present T cell receptor beta chain was sequenced within a study of T cell repertoires in cytomegalovirus infection (dated by TCRdb to between 2018 and 2020). A note on the overall study: The HLA type of each donor mattered for the analysis, because public TCR beta signatures pointed to carriage of CMV infection along with the matching HLA type. The full study reports these points: In the ex vivo response, HLA-C-restricted CMV-specific TCR beta clonotypes were dominant, and in two of eight donors the single most frequent clonotype came from this HLA-C-restricted group. In both this cohort and an independent cohort of 350 to 400 donors, the cumulative frequency of public TCR beta family members distinguished carriers of CMV infection plus the relevant HLA type.

This clonotype has at least ten counts. The clone's antigen remains unknown. Per-base quality was not reported, and no clone a single base away is much larger than it. V is cut by 2 bases and J by 1 base, and the space between the germline ends is 13 bases. The CDR3 goes from the cysteine to the phenylalanine over 16 residues. Kept here is only the CDR3 DNA, which spans 48 bases and is read in frame from base 1. The germline V gene sets CDR1 to SGDLS and CDR2 to YYNGEE. Sequenced on an Illumina HiSeq 1500. Using fastp trimming at Q25 and MiXCR clonotype assembly, TCRdb reanalyzed the public sequencing data and kept in-frame beta chains. Entries are consolidated by CDR3 protein sequence, retaining the most common genes and DNA. The sample table lists about 140,000 distinct CDR3 sequences, about 6% of them with a count of one. The ten largest clones represent over 15% of the sample.

The receptor comes from a human donor in good health (CMV status not recorded). Some clones in this sample may be carry-over from other donors' samples. The source material was PBMCs. This chain is built from TRBV9 and TRBJ1-3, with the D gene uncertain. The CDR3 amino acid sequence is: CASSVADTRSGNTIYF. The sequenced DNA: TGTGCCAGCAGCGTGGCCGACACGAGATCTGGAAACACCATATATTTT.